What follows are 18 T cell receptor beta chains derived from one specimen sequenced in a study of beta chain features in type 1 diabetes. Investigators reverse transcribed all isolated RNA, so they sequenced expressed TCRB transcripts. Clones were read by immunoSEQ multiplex PCR, and TCRdb kept only the in-frame ones, dropping some. This sample has 70,000 to 95,000 clones, with under 35% found just once. The source material was stem cell memory CD4+ T cells from blood. These receptors originate from a woman younger than 30 in good health.

The chain is built from TRBV27 and TRBJ2-3; TRBD2 matches at 13 bases. V lost 6 bases and J lost 7; bases outside the gene matches: 7. Germline CDR1 is MNHEY and CDR2 is SMNVEV (reference sequence). The CDR3 contains 15 residues. In DNA, the CDR3 is TGTGCCAGCAGCCGGACTAGCGGGAGACCGAATACGCAGTATTTT. Amino acid sequence: CASSRTSGRPNTQYF.

The chain carries TRBV5-1 and TRBJ2-1; 9 bases align to TRBD2. Germline CDR1 reads SGHRS; CDR2 reads YFSETQ. The CDR3 covers 16 residues. V lost 5 bases, J lost 5 bases, and 11 bases stayed unmatched. Here the CDR3 reads CASRTPGGRGNNEQFF. Written as DNA, the CDR3 is TGCGCCAGCAGAACTCCCGGCGGGAGGGGAAACAATGAGCAGTTCTTC.

This clone has more than one count but fewer than ten. This sequence joins TRBV7-2 and TRBJ1-2, with a possible D match to TRBD1 (6 bases). V was pared by 3 bases and J by 4 bases, with 12 bases between. The CDR3 covers 14 residues. The germline V gene encodes CDR1 SGHTA and CDR2 FQGNSA. Here the CDR3 DNA reads TGTGCCAGCAGCTTCCTTGGACAGAGCTATGGCTACACCTTC. It specifies CASSFLGQSYGYTF.

CDR3 coding DNA: TGTGCCAGTAGCCCCCAGGACAGGGTCCTGCAGTTCTTC. This encodes CASSPQDRVLQFF. The chain couples TRBV19 to TRBJ2-1, with 8 bases identical to TRBD1. There are 13 residues in the CDR3. The junction had 10 bases not matched to a gene; V was cut back by 6 bases and J by 12 bases. The V gene's germline CDR1 is LNHDA and CDR2 SQIVND (reference sequence).

The gene calls are TRBV11-3 and TRBJ2-4; no definite D call. Between the trimmed V and J ends, which lost 6 bases and 1 base, there was a span of 16 bases. Looked up from germline, CDR1 is SGHNT and CDR2 is YENEEA. CDR3 length: 16 residues. The CDR3 region has the DNA TGTGCCAGCAGTCCCGGCGAGGCATTTGCCAAAAACATTCAGTACTTC. This codes for CASSPGEAFAKNIQYF.

This clone was seen a few times. The J gene is TRBJ2-2, the V gene TRBV4-2, with TRBD2 as a possible D gene (5 bases). The V gene lost 3 bases and the J gene lost 0 bases, with 20 bases spanning the gap. This CDR3 has 19 residues. CDR1 LGHNA and CDR2 YNFKEQ come from the germline V gene. The CDR3 here is CASSQYNWRLAANTGELFF. CDR3 in DNA: TGTGCCAGCAGCCAGTATAACTGGAGGCTAGCCGCGAACACCGGGGAGCTGTTTTTT.

This chain links TRBV30 with TRBJ2-7, with D possibly matching TRBD1 (5 bases). V was shortened by 6 bases and J by 4 bases, with 13 bases between the two germline ends. The CDR3 is made up of 12 amino acids. CDR1 GTSNPN and CDR2 SVGIG come from the germline V gene (reference sequence). CDR3 protein: CACTQGSYEQYF. For the CDR3, the DNA is TGTGCCTGCACTCAGGGCAGTTACGAGCAGTACTTC.

V usage is TRBV7-8 and J usage is TRBJ2-5; 12 bases match TRBD1. The CDR3 consists of 16 residues. The V gene's germline CDR1 is SGHVS and CDR2 FQNEAQ. With 7 bases clipped from V and 4 bases from J, the junction kept 10 bases outside the gene matches. CDR3 nucleotide sequence: TGTGCCAGCAACGGAATTCCGGGACAGGGGGCAGAGACCCAGTACTTC. Translation gives CASNGIPGQGAETQYF.

This chain links TRBV6-1 with TRBJ2-7, with D perhaps matching TRBD1 (5 bases). V dropped 4 bases and J dropped 6 bases, with 16 bases sitting between them. The CDR3 has 14 residues. Germline CDR1 is MNHNS and CDR2 is SASEGT. The CDR3 region is CASSASSRVGEQYF. CDR3 in DNA: TGTGCCAGCAGTGCTAGTAGCAGGGTGGGCGAGCAGTACTTC.

This chain connects TRBV12-5 to TRBJ2-3; unclear D gene. Germline CDR1 reads LGHNT; CDR2 reads FRNRAP. V lost 5 bases, J lost 8 bases, and 17 bases lay in between. CDR3 length equals 14 residues. The CDR3 DNA reads TGTGCTAGTGGTCCGCGAGAGGAGATAGGTACGCAGTATTTT. Residues: CASGPREEIGTQYF.

V usage is TRBV6-6 and J usage is TRBJ1-2; 7 bases match TRBD1. The CDR3 totals 16 residues. J was trimmed by 6 bases and V by 7 bases; bases with no gene match: 17. The germline CDR1 and CDR2 sequences are MNHNY and SVGAGI (reference sequence). CDR3 residues: CASTPLRAGGEHGYTF. CDR3 in DNA: TGTGCCAGCACCCCACTGAGGGCAGGGGGAGAGCATGGCTACACCTTC.

This sequence joins TRBV30 and TRBJ2-3; TRBD2 matches at 14 bases. The CDR3 consists of 20 residues. V lost 2 bases and J lost 0; bases outside the gene matches: 13. The germline gives CDR1 GTSNPN, CDR2 SVGIG (reference sequence). The chain's CDR3 is CAWSLGLAGGHPSSTDTQYF. CDR3 nucleotides: TGTGCCTGGAGTCTTGGACTAGCGGGAGGCCACCCTTCTAGCACAGATACGCAGTATTTT. The full variable domain, its missing parts supplied by reference TRBV30 and TRBJ2-3, is SQTIHQWPATLVQPVGSPLSLECTVEGTSNPNLYWYRQAAGRGLQLLFYSVGIGQISSEVPQNLSASRPQDRQFILSSKKLLLSDSGFYLCAWSLGLAGGHPSSTDTQYFGPGTRLTVL.

This chain links TRBV19 with TRBJ1-5; a possible D gene is TRBD1 (5 bases). V was trimmed by 2 bases and J by 10 bases, leaving 12 bases between them. CDR1 LNHDA and CDR2 SQIVND come from the germline V gene (reference sequence). CDR3 length: 13 residues. CDR3 region: CASSIPRVEPQHF. The CDR3 DNA reads as TGTGCCAGTAGTATACCCAGGGTTGAACCCCAGCATTTT. Supplemented by reference TRBV19 and TRBJ1-5, the full variable domain reads DGGITQSPKYLFRKEGQNVTLSCEQNLNHDAMYWYRQDPGQGLRLIYYSQIVNDFQKGDIAEGYSVSREKKESFPLTVTSAQKNPTAFYLCASSIPRVEPQHFGDGTRLSIL.

The V and J genes are TRBV10-3 and TRBJ1-2, with 12 nucleotides matching TRBD1. Germline V gene data show CDR1 as ENHRY and CDR2 as SYGVKD. J lost 4 bases, V lost 6 bases, and 6 bases had no gene match. This CDR3 spans 15 amino acids. In DNA form, the CDR3 reads TGTGCCATCAGACCGGGACAGGGGGCAGGCTATGGCTACACCTTC. This codes for CAIRPGQGAGYGYTF.

The gene calls are TRBV2 and TRBJ1-2; D might be TRBD1 (5 bases). CDR3 length: 15 residues. Between the trimmed V and J ends, which lost 3 bases and 4 bases, there was a span of 15 bases. Germline CDR1 SNHLY, CDR2 FYNNEI. The CDR3 sequence: CASSDGRDWAYGYTF. CDR3 DNA sequence: TGTGCCAGCAGTGATGGGAGGGACTGGGCCTATGGCTACACCTTC. Filled out from reference TRBV2 and TRBJ1-2, the complete variable domain reads EPEVTQTPSHQVTQMGQEVILRCVPISNHLYFYWYRQILGQKVEFLVSFYNNEISEKSEIFDDQFSVERPDGSNFTLKIRSTKLEDSAMYFCASSDGRDWAYGYTFGSGTRLTVV.

This chain uses TRBV10-2 with TRBJ1-1; D gene ambiguous. CDR1 and CDR2 (germline): WSHSY, SAAADI. The CDR3 loop spans 13 amino acids. Trimming removed 2 bases at V and 4 bases at J, with 8 bases between. The CDR3 sequence: CASSEQLATEAFF. DNA of the CDR3: TGCGCCAGCAGTGAGCAGTTGGCCACTGAAGCTTTCTTT.

This clone has only a few counts. CDR3 nucleotide sequence: TGTGCCAGCACCCCCGGAGGCTCTAGTTGGGGCGAGCAGTACTTC. Encoded protein: CASTPGGSSWGEQYF. The genes are TRBV11-2 and TRBJ2-7, with D perhaps TRBD2 (5 bases). Germline values: CDR1 SGHAT, CDR2 FQNNGV. Trimming pared 7 bases from V and 6 bases from J, leaving 22 bases between. CDR3 length: 15 residues. Based on the CDR3 plus reference TRBV11-2 and TRBJ2-7, the full variable domain is EAGVAQSPRYKIIEKRQSVAFWCNPISGHATLYWYQQILGQGPKLLIQFQNNGVVDDSQLPKDRFSAERLKGVDSTLKIQPAKLEDSAVYLCASTPGGSSWGEQYFGPGTRLTVT.

The chain recombines TRBV10-3 with TRBJ2-1; D perhaps matches TRBD2 (6 bases). With 0 bases removed from V and 8 bases from J, the gap between germline ends came to 14 bases. Germline V gene sequence: CDR1 ENHRY, CDR2 SYGVKD. CDR3 length equals 15 residues. The CDR3 sequence is CAISESRERSHEQFF. CDR3 coding DNA: TGTGCCATCAGTGAGTCTCGGGAGAGGTCCCATGAGCAGTTCTTC.